This T cell receptor (beta chain) was profiled in a study of immune evolution from preneoplasia to lung adenocarcinoma. Looking at the study overall: HLA loss of heterozygosity: about 7% AIS, about 15% MIA, roughly 35% ADC, none AAH.

Germline CDR1 reads MDHEN; CDR2 reads SYDVKM. Trimming cost V 3 bases and J 3 bases; bases outside gene matches: 7. The CDR3 covers 16 residues. Clones were read by immunoSEQ multiplex PCR, and TCRdb kept only the in-frame ones, dropping some. Of under 7,000 clones listed, 60% to 80% are singletons. The sample comprised FFPE minimally invasive lung adenocarcinoma tissue. The chain is built from TRBV28 and TRBJ1-5, with TRBD1 identical over 8 bases. This TCR was recovered from a person aged 55-80 years with lung adenocarcinoma. The CDR3 sequence: CASSFSETGVNQPQHF. CDR3 DNA: TGTGCCAGCAGTTTTTCCGAGACAGGGGTCAATCAGCCCCAGCATTTT.